This entry lists 10 T cell receptor beta chains sequenced from one sample in a study of blood T cell repertoires in COVID-19. Using immunoSEQ multiplex PCR, the repertoire was profiled, and TCRdb retains in-frame clones only, with some absent. Seen here are about 80,000 clones, over 80% observed once, and the top ten hold approximately 9.1%. The sample was peripheral blood. Every receptor here comes from a human donor in a cohort sampled during active COVID-19.

The rearrangement uses TRBV5-1 and TRBJ2-7; D may be TRBD2 (6 bases). CDR1 is SGHRS, CDR2 YFSETQ, per germline. The CDR3 sequence is 13 residues long. V gave up 0 bases and J gave up 7 bases, with 11 bases separating them. The CDR3 region has the DNA TGCGCCAGCAGCTTGGTGGGAGGCGGGGAGCAGTACTTC. Amino acids: CASSLVGGGEQYF.

The chain employs TRBV7-3 and TRBJ2-1; the match to TRBD2 covers 8 bases. The CDR3 has 14 amino acids. The germline V gene has CDR1 SGHTA and CDR2 FQGTGA. The J segment lost 8 bases and the V segment lost 1 base, leaving 4 bases of the junction unmatched. The CDR3 region is CASSLMSGSDEQFF. The CDR3 region has the DNA TGTGCCAGCAGCTTAATGAGCGGGAGTGATGAGCAGTTCTTC.

The chain uses TRBV6-5 and TRBJ2-5; 12 nucleotides agree with TRBD2. The junction had 8 bases not matched to a gene; V was cut back by 7 bases and J by 5 bases. The germline gives CDR1 MNHEY, CDR2 SVGAGI. This CDR3 spans 15 amino acids. CDR3 region: CASNRLAGAQETQYF. The CDR3, as DNA: TGTGCCAGCAACCGACTAGCGGGGGCCCAGGAGACCCAGTACTTC.

CDR3 nucleotide sequence: TGTGCCAGCGGGAGTGGGCGGGGTAGCAATGAGCAGTTCTTC. Encoded protein: CASGSGRGSNEQFF. The V call is TRBV7-3, the J call TRBJ2-1, with a possible D match to TRBD2 (6 bases). Germline CDR1 is SGHTA and CDR2 is FQGTGA. V was clipped by 8 bases and J by 6 bases, with 17 bases between them. This CDR3 comprises 14 residues.

V and J are TRBV5-1 and TRBJ2-2; possible D gene TRBD1, 6 bases. The CDR3 loop spans 15 amino acids. Germline-derived CDR1 and CDR2 are SGHRS and YFSETQ. The V gene lost 0 bases and the J gene lost 7 bases, with 13 bases spanning the gap. CDR3 loop: CASSLAIQGGGELFF. In DNA, the CDR3 is TGCGCCAGCAGCTTGGCCATACAGGGCGGCGGGGAGCTGTTTTTT.

V is TRBV3-1 (or the pseudogene TRBV3-2) and J is TRBJ1-2; 9 nucleotides align to TRBD1. The CDR3 covers 15 residues. Germline CDR1 and CDR2: LGHDT and YNNKEL (reference sequence). After removal of 4 bases from V and 1 base from J, the junction contained 4 bases not matched to a gene. The CDR3, as DNA: TGTGCCAGCAGCCCCCAGACAGGGGGTAACTATGGCTACACCTTC. The encoded protein is CASSPQTGGNYGYTF.

The genes are TRBV9 and TRBJ2-1, with a possible D match to TRBD2 (6 bases). V was pared by 0 bases and J by 3 bases, with 10 bases between. This CDR3 spans 15 amino acids. Germline-derived CDR1 and CDR2 are SGDLS and YYNGEE. CDR3: CASSVDGSDYNEQFF. The DNA for the CDR3 is TGTGCCAGCAGCGTAGACGGGAGCGACTACAATGAGCAGTTCTTC.

This clone appeared a single time. The rearrangement joins TRBV15 to TRBJ1-1; D not certain. The CDR3 length is 15 residues. CDR1 is LNHNV, CDR2 YYDKDF, per germline (reference sequence). The V end lost 5 bases, the J end lost 5 bases, and 18 bases lay between the germline ends. The CDR3 is CATSSSFSQRTEAFF. CDR3 DNA: TGTGCCACCAGCTCTTCGTTCTCCCAGCGGACTGAAGCTTTCTTT. Full variable domain (outside the CDR3, taken from reference TRBV15 and TRBJ1-1): DAMVIQNPRYQVTQFGKPVTLSCSQTLNHNVMYWYQQKSSQAPKLLFHYYDKDFNNEADTPDNFQSRRPNTSFCFLDIRSPGLGDTAMYLCATSSSFSQRTEAFFGQGTRLTVV.

The rearrangement joins TRBV20-1 to TRBJ2-1; D unresolved. V was shortened by 0 bases and J by 10 bases, with 7 bases between the two germline ends. CDR1 DFQATT and CDR2 SNEGSKA come from the germline V gene (reference sequence). The CDR3 extends over 11 amino acids. CDR3 sequence: CSARDAVEQFF. The DNA of the CDR3 is TGCAGTGCTAGAGATGCGGTGGAGCAGTTCTTC.

The chain joins TRBV2 to TRBJ2-7, with D tentatively TRBD1 (5 bases). This CDR3 spans 13 amino acids. The germline V gene encodes CDR1 SNHLY and CDR2 FYNNEI. V was clipped by 5 bases and J by 2 bases, with 10 bases between them. In nucleotides, the CDR3 is TGTGCCAGCAGTTACGACAGTACCTACGAGCAGTACTTC. Its translation: CASSYDSTYEQYF. Supplemented by reference TRBV2 and TRBJ2-7, the full variable domain reads EPEVTQTPSHQVTQMGQEVILRCVPISNHLYFYWYRQILGQKVEFLVSFYNNEISEKSEIFDDQFSVERPDGSNFTLKIRSTKLEDSAMYFCASSYDSTYEQYFGPGTRLTVT.